These 17 T cell receptor beta chains were sequenced from one sample in a study of a mutant IDH1 vaccine in newly diagnosed glioma. TCRdb's table, derived via immunoSEQ multiplex PCR, lists solely in-frame clones and lacks some. The sample comprises 25,000 to 35,000 clones, approximately 80% of which are singletons, and roughly 20% rests with the top ten. Time point noted: baseline, week 1 (first vaccination visit). Stated treatment: pre-vaccination baseline after standard-of-care therapy. This material consisted of PBMCs, taken from a glioma patient treated with radiotherapy, temozolomide or both. The receptors were sampled from a man under 40 with glioma.

V usage is TRBV5-4 and J usage is TRBJ1-1; D possibly corresponds to TRBD1 (6 bases). Germline values: CDR1 SGHNT, CDR2 YYREEE (reference sequence). There are 18 residues in the CDR3. The ends were cut back, 0 bases at V and 1 base at J, with 19 bases in the middle. In nucleotides, the CDR3 is TGTGCCAGCAGCTTGGGGAGAGGGCAGGGGTGGCCGAACACTGAAGCTTTCTTT. This sequence encodes CASSLGRGQGWPNTEAFF.

The chain uses TRBV18 and TRBJ1-4; D is uncertain. There are 14 residues in the CDR3. V dropped 2 bases and J dropped 4 bases, with 8 bases sitting between them. CDR1 and CDR2 (germline): KGHSH, LQKENI. The CDR3 bases are TGTGCCAGCTCACCAACAGCAAGTAATGAAAAACTGTTTTTT. This translates into CASSPTASNEKLFF.

This clone was detected only a few times. This sequence joins TRBV7-8 and TRBJ2-7; no firm D call. This CDR3 spans 16 amino acids. The germline gives CDR1 SGHVS, CDR2 FQNEAQ. The germline V and J ends were trimmed by 5 bases and 0 bases, with 17 bases remaining between them. The CDR3 sequence is CASSPPGRASSYEQYF. CDR3 nucleotides: TGTGCCAGCAGCCCCCCCGGCCGGGCGAGCTCCTACGAGCAGTACTTC.

Worth noting for this clone: At one boundary the junction diverges from the germline segment, which might be a read error. The chain employs TRBV7-9 and TRBJ1-1; TRBD1 might be the D (6 bases). CDR1 is SEHNR and CDR2 is FQNEAQ in the germline V gene (reference sequence). This CDR3 contains 11 residues. CDR3 region: CASSVSGGQLF. The CDR3 region has the DNA TGTGCCAGCAGCGTTTCTGGGGGGCAGCTCTTT.

This clone was seen a single time. The V and J genes are TRBV2 and TRBJ2-1; D is uncertain. Germline V CDR1 and CDR2: SNHLY, FYNNEI. V was trimmed by 2 bases and J by 5 bases, leaving 13 bases between them. This CDR3 region has 15 residues. The CDR3 DNA sequence: TGTGCCAGCAGTGAACGAAGTAACAGCCACAATGAGCAGTTCTTC. The encoded protein is CASSERSNSHNEQFF.

V usage is TRBV7-9 and J usage is TRBJ1-2; no definite D call. The CDR3 spans 15 residues. Germline CDR1 and CDR2: SEHNR and FQNEAQ (reference sequence). V was cut by 8 bases and J by 1 base, with 17 bases left in between. The CDR3 bases are TGTGCCAGCGCTGGGGAATTGGGTCTTAACTATGGCTACACCTTC. This sequence encodes CASAGELGLNYGYTF. Complete variable domain (other parts from reference TRBV7-9 and TRBJ1-2): DTGVSQNPRHKITKRGQNVTFRCDPISEHNRLYWYRQTLGQGPEFLTYFQNEAQLEKSRLLSDRFSAERPKGSFSTLEIQRTEQGDSAMYLCASAGELGLNYGYTFGSGTRLTVV.

The J gene is TRBJ2-1, the V gene TRBV30; no reliable D call. V lost 2 bases and J lost 6, with 8 bases in between. This CDR3 has 12 amino acids. Germline V gene sequence: CDR1 GTSNPN, CDR2 SVGIG (reference sequence). CDR3 protein: CAWSTKGNEQFF. CDR3 DNA: TGTGCCTGGAGTACGAAGGGCAATGAGCAGTTCTTC.

The chain recombines TRBV2 with TRBJ1-5, with no clear D. V lost 4 bases and J 1 base, leaving 11 bases between the germline ends. Germline loops: CDR1 SNHLY, CDR2 FYNNEI. This CDR3 is built from 15 residues. The CDR3 DNA is TGTGCCAGCAGTGTGACGTTTCGGAGCAATCAGCCCCAGCATTTT. Translated: CASSVTFRSNQPQHF.

The chain couples TRBV30 to TRBJ2-7; D remains unclear. This CDR3 is 13 amino acids long. Germline lookup yields CDR1 GTSNPN and CDR2 SVGIG (reference sequence). V lost 0 bases, J lost 3 bases, and 9 bases lay in between. The CDR3 DNA reads TGTGCCTGGAGTGTAGGACGGTTCTACGAGCAGTACTTC. It is translated as CAWSVGRFYEQYF.

V is TRBV5-1 and J is TRBJ2-1; 13 nucleotides agree with TRBD2. Germline CDR1 reads SGHRS; CDR2 reads YFSETQ. The CDR3 is 14 amino acids. The ends lost 6 bases at V and 6 bases at J; junction bases unmatched: 3. This chain's CDR3 is CASTGLAGVNEQFF. Written as DNA, the CDR3 is TGCGCCAGCACCGGACTAGCGGGAGTCAATGAGCAGTTCTTC.

The chain recombines TRBV7-9 with TRBJ2-7; possible D gene TRBD1, 5 bases. CDR1 and CDR2 from the germline V gene are SEHNR and FQNEAQ (reference sequence). The CDR3 spans 12 residues. V shed 1 base and J shed 6 bases, with 7 bases lying between them. Written as DNA, the CDR3 is TGTGCCAGCAGCTTAGTCAGGGTCGAGCAGTACTTC. Residues: CASSLVRVEQYF.

This chain joins TRBV11-2 and TRBJ2-7; no firm D call. Per germline, CDR1 SGHAT and CDR2 FQNNGV. Trimming removed 0 bases from V and 3 bases from J, with 6 bases in between. The CDR3 spans 13 residues. This CDR3 reads CASSLDSLYEQYF. CDR3 bases: TGTGCCAGCAGCTTAGACAGCCTCTACGAGCAGTACTTC.

This clone was counted only a few times. The J gene is TRBJ1-4, the V gene TRBV4-2, with 8 bases lining up with TRBD1. From germline, CDR1 is LGHNA and CDR2 YNFKEQ. Trimming took 0 bases from V and 8 from J; bases not matched to a gene: 11. The CDR3 is made up of 17 amino acids. The CDR3 DNA reads TGTGCCAGCAGCCAAGATTTCGGACAGGGACGAGGAGAAAAACTGTTTTTT. Translation: CASSQDFGQGRGEKLFF.

V gene TRBV2 combines with J gene TRBJ2-3; possibly TRBD2 for D (6 bases). CDR1 and CDR2 (germline): SNHLY, FYNNEI. Trimming took off 7 bases at V and 2 bases at J, with 13 bases between the two ends. The CDR3 covers 14 residues. Here the CDR3 reads CASTISGNTDTQYF. CDR3 coding DNA: TGTGCCAGCACCATTAGCGGTAACACAGATACGCAGTATTTT.

The chain uses TRBV5-1 and TRBJ1-4; TRBD1 agrees at 11 bases. V dropped 4 bases and J dropped 8; count of bases not matched to a gene: 7. The CDR3 spans 15 residues. CDR1 and CDR2 from the germline V gene are SGHRS and YFSETQ. The chain's CDR3 is CASSPGQGAGEKLFF. CDR3 nucleotides: TGCGCCAGCAGCCCTGGACAGGGGGCAGGCGAAAAACTGTTTTTT.

The chain employs TRBV4-3 and TRBJ1-1, with D tentatively TRBD1 (6 bases). This CDR3 spans 13 amino acids. V lost 1 base, J lost 9 bases, and 12 bases lay in between. Per germline, CDR1 LGHNA and CDR2 YSLEER. The CDR3 region is CASSQVGQRQAFF. The CDR3 bases are TGCGCCAGCAGCCAAGTAGGACAGAGACAAGCTTTCTTT.

This chain uses TRBV11-1 with TRBJ2-1; 7 bases are shared with TRBD1. The CDR3 totals 17 residues. The germline gives CDR1 SGHAT, CDR2 FQDESV (reference sequence). Trimming at V came to 2 bases and at J to 4 bases, leaving 11 bases not matched to a gene. DNA of the CDR3: TGTGCCAGCAGCTTAACAGGGCCCGGACAGGTATACAATGAGCAGTTCTTC. Protein sequence: CASSLTGPGQVYNEQFF.